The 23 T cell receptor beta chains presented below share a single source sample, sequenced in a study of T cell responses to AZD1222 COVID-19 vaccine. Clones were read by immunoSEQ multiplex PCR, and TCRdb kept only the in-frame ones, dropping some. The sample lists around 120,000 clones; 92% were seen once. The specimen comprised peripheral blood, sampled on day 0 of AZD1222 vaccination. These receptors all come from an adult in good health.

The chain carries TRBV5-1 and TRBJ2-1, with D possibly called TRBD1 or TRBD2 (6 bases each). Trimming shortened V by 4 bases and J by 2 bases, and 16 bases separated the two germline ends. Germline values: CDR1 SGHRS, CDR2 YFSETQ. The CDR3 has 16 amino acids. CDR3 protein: CASSQKGGVAYNEQFF. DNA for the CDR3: TGCGCCAGCAGCCAAAAGGGGGGTGTCGCCTACAATGAGCAGTTCTTC. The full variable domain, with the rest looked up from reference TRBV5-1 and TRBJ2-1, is KAGVTQTPRYLIKTRGQQVTLSCSPISGHRSVSWYQQTPGQGLQFLFEYFSETQRNKGNFPGRFSGRQFSNSRSEMNVSTLELGDSALYLCASSQKGGVAYNEQFFGPGTRLTVL.

The DNA for the CDR3 is TGTGCCAGCAGTTTAGGGTCCGAGCAGTACTTC. Encoded protein: CASSLGSEQYF. The chain joins TRBV12-3 or TRBV12-4 to TRBJ2-7; D unresolved. V lost 1 base to trimming and J lost 6 bases, with 4 bases between them. The CDR3 totals 11 residues.

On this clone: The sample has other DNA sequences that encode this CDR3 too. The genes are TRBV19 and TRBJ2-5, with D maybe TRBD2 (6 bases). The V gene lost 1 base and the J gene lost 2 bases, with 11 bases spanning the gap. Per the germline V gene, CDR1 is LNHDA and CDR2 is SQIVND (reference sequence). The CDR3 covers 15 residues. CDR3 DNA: TGTGCCAGTAGTATAGCGGGGGATGGGCAAGAGACCCAGTACTTC. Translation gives CASSIAGDGQETQYF.

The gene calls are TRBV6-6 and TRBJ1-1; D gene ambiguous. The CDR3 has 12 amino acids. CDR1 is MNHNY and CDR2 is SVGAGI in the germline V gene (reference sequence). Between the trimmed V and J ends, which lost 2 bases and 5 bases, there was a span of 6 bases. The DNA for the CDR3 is TGTGCCAGCAGTTACGCCGAGACTGAAGCTTTCTTT. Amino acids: CASSYAETEAFF.

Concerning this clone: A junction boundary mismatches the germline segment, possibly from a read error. The DNA for the CDR3 is TGTGCCAGCATTTACGGGACAGGGGCCTACGAGCAGTACTTC. Translating it yields CASIYGTGAYEQYF. The V gene is TRBV6-5, the J gene TRBJ2-7; 10 bases align to TRBD1. There are 14 residues in the CDR3. CDR1 is MNHEY, CDR2 SVGAGI, per germline.

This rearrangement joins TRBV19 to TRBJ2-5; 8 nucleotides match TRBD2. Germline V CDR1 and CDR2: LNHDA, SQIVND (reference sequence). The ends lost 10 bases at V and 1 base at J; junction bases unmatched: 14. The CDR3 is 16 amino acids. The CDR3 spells CATRGGQGGLQETQYF. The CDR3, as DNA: TGTGCCACCCGGGGGGGACAAGGAGGTCTCCAAGAGACCCAGTACTTC.

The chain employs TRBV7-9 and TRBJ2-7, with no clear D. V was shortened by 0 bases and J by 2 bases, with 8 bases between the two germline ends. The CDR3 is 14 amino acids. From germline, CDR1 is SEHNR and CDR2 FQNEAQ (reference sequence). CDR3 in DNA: TGTGCCAGCAGCTTAGCGGGAAGGACCTACGAGCAGTACTTC. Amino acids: CASSLAGRTYEQYF.

The CDR3 region has the DNA TGCGCCAGCAGCCCCAACATAGGGACTAGCGGGAGGTATCTCTCTGGGGCCAACGTCCTGACTTTC. Translating gives CASSPNIGTSGRYLSGANVLTF. The chain has TRBV4-1 and TRBJ2-6, with 15 bases identical to TRBD2. Germline CDR1 MGHRA, CDR2 YSYEKL. This CDR3 has 22 residues. V shed 4 bases, J shed 0 bases, and the junction held 13 bases outside the gene matches.

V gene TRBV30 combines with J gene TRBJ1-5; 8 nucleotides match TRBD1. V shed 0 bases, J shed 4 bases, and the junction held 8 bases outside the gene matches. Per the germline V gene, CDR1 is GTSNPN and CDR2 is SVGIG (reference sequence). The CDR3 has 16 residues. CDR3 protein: CAWSVTGVLRNQPQHF. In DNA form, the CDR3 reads TGTGCCTGGAGTGTGACAGGGGTCCTCCGAAATCAGCCCCAGCATTTT.

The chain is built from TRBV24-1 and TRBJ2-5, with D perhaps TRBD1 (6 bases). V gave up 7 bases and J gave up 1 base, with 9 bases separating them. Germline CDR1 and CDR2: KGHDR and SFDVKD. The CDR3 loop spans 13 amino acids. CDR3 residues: CATRDRVQETQYF. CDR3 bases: TGTGCCACCAGGGACAGAGTCCAAGAGACCCAGTACTTC.

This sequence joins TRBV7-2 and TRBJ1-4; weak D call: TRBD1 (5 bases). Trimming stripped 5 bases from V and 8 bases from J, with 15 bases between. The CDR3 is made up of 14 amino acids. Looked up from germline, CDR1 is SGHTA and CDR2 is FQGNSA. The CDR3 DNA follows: TGTGCCAGCAGCGCCCCCGGGACGGGGGAAAAACTGTTTTTT. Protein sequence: CASSAPGTGEKLFF.

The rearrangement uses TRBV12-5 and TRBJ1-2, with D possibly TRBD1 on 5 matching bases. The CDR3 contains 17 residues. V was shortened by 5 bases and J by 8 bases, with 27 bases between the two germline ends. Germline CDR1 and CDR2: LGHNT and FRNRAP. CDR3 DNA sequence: TGTGCTAGTGGTCCCCGGAGTTTCGAGGGACTGGCGATAGGCTACACCTTC. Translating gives CASGPRSFEGLAIGYTF.

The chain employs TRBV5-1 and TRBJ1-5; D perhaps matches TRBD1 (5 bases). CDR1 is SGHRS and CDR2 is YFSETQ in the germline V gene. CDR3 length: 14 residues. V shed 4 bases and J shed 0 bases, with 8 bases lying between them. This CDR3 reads CASSVDNSNQPQHF. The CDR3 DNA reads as TGCGCCAGCAGCGTGGACAATAGCAATCAGCCCCAGCATTTT.

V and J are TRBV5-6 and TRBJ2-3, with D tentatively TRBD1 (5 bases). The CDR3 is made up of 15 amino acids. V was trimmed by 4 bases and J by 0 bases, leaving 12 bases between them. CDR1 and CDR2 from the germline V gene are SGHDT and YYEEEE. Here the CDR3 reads CASSQGVGSTDTQYF. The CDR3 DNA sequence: TGTGCCAGCAGCCAAGGGGTGGGGAGCACAGATACGCAGTATTTT.

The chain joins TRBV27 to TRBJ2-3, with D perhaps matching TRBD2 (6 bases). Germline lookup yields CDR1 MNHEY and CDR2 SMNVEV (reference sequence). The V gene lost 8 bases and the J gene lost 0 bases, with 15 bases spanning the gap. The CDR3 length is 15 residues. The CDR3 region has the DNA TGTGCCAGCTCTTCCGGGGGTCTAAGCACAGATACGCAGTATTTT. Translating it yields CASSSGGLSTDTQYF.

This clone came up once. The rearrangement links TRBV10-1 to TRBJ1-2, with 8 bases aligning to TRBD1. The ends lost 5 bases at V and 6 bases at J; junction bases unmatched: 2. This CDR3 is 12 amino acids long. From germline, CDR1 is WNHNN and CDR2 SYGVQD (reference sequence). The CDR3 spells CASSRTGNGYTF. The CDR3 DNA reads TGCGCCAGCAGTAGGACAGGGAATGGCTACACCTTC.

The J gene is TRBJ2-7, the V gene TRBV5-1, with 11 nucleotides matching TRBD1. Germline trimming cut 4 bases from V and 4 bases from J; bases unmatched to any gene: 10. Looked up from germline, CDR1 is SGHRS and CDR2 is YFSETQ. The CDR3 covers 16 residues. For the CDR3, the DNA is TGCGCCAGCAGCATAAGGACAGGGGGCGAGTTATACGAGCAGTACTTC. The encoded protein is CASSIRTGGELYEQYF.

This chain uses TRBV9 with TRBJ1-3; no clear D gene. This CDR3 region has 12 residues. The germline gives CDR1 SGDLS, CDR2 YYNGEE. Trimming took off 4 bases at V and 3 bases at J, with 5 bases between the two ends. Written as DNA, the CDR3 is TGTGCCAGCAGCAAGAGTGGAAACACCATATATTTT. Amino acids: CASSKSGNTIYF.

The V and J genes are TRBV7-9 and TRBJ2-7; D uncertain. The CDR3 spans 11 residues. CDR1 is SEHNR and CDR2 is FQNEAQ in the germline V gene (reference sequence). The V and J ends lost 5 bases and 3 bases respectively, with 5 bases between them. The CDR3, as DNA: TGTGCCAGCAGCATACACTACGAGCAGTACTTC. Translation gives CASSIHYEQYF.

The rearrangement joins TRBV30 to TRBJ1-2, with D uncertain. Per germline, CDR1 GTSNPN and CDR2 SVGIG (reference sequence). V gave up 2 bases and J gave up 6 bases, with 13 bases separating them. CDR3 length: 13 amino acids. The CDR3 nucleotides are TGTGCCTGGAGTACCGGTAGCGGGAATGGCTACACCTTC. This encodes CAWSTGSGNGYTF.

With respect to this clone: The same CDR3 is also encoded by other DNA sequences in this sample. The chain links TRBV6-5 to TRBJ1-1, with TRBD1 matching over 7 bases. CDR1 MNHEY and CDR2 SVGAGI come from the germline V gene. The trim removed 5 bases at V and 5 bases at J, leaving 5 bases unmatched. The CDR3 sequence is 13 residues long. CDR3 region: CASSTGVGTEAFF. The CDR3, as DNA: TGTGCCAGCAGTACAGGGGTCGGTACTGAAGCTTTCTTT.

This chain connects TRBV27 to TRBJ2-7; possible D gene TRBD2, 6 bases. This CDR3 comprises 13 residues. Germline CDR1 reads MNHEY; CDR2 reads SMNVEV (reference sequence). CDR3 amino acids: CGVGGSNTHEQYF. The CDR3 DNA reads TGTGGAGTGGGGGGATCCAATACCCACGAGCAGTACTTC.

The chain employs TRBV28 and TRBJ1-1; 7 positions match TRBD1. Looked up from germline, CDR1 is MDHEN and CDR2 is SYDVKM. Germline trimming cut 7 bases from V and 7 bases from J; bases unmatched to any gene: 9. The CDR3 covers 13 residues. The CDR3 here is CASTWDSPFEAFF. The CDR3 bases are TGTGCCAGCACCTGGGACAGCCCTTTTGAAGCTTTCTTT. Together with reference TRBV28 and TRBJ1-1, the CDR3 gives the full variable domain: DVKVTQSSRYLVKRTGEKVFLECVQDMDHENMFWYRQDPGLGLRLIYFSYDVKMKEKGDIPEGYSVSREKKERFSLILESASTNQTSMYLCASTWDSPFEAFFGQGTRLTVV.